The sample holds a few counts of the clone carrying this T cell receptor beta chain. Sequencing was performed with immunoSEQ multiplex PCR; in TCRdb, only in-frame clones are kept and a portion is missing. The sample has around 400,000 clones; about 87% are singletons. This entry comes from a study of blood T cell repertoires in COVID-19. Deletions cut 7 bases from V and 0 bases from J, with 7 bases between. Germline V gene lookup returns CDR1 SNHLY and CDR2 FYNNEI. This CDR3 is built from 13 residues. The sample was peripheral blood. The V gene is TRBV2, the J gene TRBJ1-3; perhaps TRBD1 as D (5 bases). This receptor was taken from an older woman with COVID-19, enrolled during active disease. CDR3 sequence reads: CASKQGSGNTIYF. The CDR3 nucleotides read TGTGCCAGCAAGCAGGGCTCTGGAAACACCATATATTTT.